The 31 T cell receptor beta chains listed next were all sequenced from one sample in a study of identical twins. Each CDR3 protein gets one entry after TCRdb re-called the 5' RACE reads with MiXCR. The sample has 310,000 or so distinct CDR3 sequences, about 8.1% seen once. In addition, the sample was reused for a study of yellow fever vaccine responses in identical twins.

The sequencing input was memory (CD45RO+) T cells sorted from blood. The receptors derive from a woman between 18 and 30 years old in good health.

This clonotype was seen a few times. The chain carries TRBV13 and TRBJ2-2; D gene ambiguous. Germline loops: CDR1 PRHDT, CDR2 FYEKMQ (reference sequence). V was pared by 3 bases and J by 7 bases, with 9 bases between. This CDR3 has 13 residues. DNA for the CDR3: TGTGCCAGCAGCTTCAGGTCAGGCGGGGAGCTGTTTTTT. Amino acid sequence: CASSFRSGGELFF.

This clonotype has more than one count but fewer than ten. This chain joins TRBV5-1 and TRBJ2-7; TRBD1 matches 8 bases. Per germline, CDR1 SGHRS and CDR2 YFSETQ. The J segment lost 0 bases and the V segment lost 3 bases, leaving 11 bases of the junction unmatched. The CDR3 is 17 residues long. This CDR3 reads CASSSAGQGDSSYEQYF. For the CDR3, the DNA is TGCGCCAGCAGCTCTGCCGGACAGGGCGATAGCTCCTACGAGCAGTACTTC.

In this sample, this clonotype turned up a few times. The chain employs TRBV5-1 and TRBJ2-2; 14 bases match TRBD2. The CDR3 spans 16 residues. The ends lost 4 bases at V and 7 bases at J; junction bases unmatched: 6. Germline V gene sequence: CDR1 SGHRS, CDR2 YFSETQ. CDR3 bases: TGCGCCAGCAGCCCCGGGACTAGCGGGAGCCTCGGGGAGCTGTTTTTT. This sequence encodes CASSPGTSGSLGELFF.

The chain recombines TRBV6-5 with TRBJ1-3; D is ambiguous. The CDR3 is 15 residues long. V was shortened by 4 bases and J by 4 bases, with 14 bases between the two germline ends. CDR1 and CDR2 (germline): MNHEY, SVGAGI. CDR3 in amino acids: CASSSFDNGGNTIYF. The DNA of the CDR3 is TGTGCCAGCAGTTCTTTTGACAATGGGGGAAACACCATATATTTT.

The V call is TRBV9, the J call TRBJ2-3, with 8 bases fitting TRBD1. CDR3 length: 16 residues. Germline V gene lookup returns CDR1 SGDLS and CDR2 YYNGEE. J gave up 4 bases and V 2 bases, and 9 bases lay outside the gene matches. For the CDR3, the DNA is TGTGCCAGCAGCGTTGGACAGGGTGTCCCCTCAGATACGCAGTATTTT. Residues: CASSVGQGVPSDTQYF.

This chain links TRBV12-2 with TRBJ2-2; TRBD2 is taken as the D call from the table, unchecked against the DNA. TRBV12-2 is flagged as a pseudogene. This CDR3 is built from 15 residues. CDR3 protein: CASRLLRTRTGELFF. CDR3 in DNA: TGTGCAAGTCGCTTATTGAGGACCCGAACCGGGGAGCTGTTTTTT.

This clonotype was detected ten times or more. The chain combines TRBV5-1 with TRBJ2-7; the D is unclear. The germline CDR1 and CDR2 sequences are SGHRS and YFSETQ. Trimming took 2 bases from V and 2 from J, leaving 8 bases between them. The CDR3 has 13 residues. Here the CDR3 reads CASSLDTPYEQYF. The CDR3 DNA sequence: TGCGCCAGCAGCTTAGACACCCCCTACGAGCAGTACTTC. Looking up the rest from reference TRBV5-1 and TRBJ2-7 gives the full variable domain: KAGVTQTPRYLIKTRGQQVTLSCSPISGHRSVSWYQQTPGQGLQFLFEYFSETQRNKGNFPGRFSGRQFSNSRSEMNVSTLELGDSALYLCASSLDTPYEQYFGPGTRLTVT.

This clonotype was counted at least ten times. The CDR3, as DNA: TGTGCCAGCAGTCGCATGGCACTAGGACAGGGGATATGGTATGGCTACACCTTC. Its translation: CASSRMALGQGIWYGYTF. The chain uses TRBV3-1 and TRBJ1-2, with TRBD1 identical over 9 bases. The CDR3 is 18 residues long. Per germline, CDR1 LGHDT and CDR2 YNNKEL (reference sequence). Trimming removed 6 bases from V and 5 bases from J; junction bases left unmatched: 19.

The chain is built from TRBV24-1 and TRBJ2-3, with 8 bases lining up with TRBD2. Per germline, CDR1 KGHDR and CDR2 SFDVKD. J lost 2 bases, V lost 4 bases, and 10 bases had no gene match. The CDR3 length is 17 residues. CDR3 protein: CATSDPLGGGSTDTQYF. The CDR3 nucleotides read TGTGCCACCAGTGACCCCCTCGGGGGGGGGTCCACAGATACGCAGTATTTT.

The table lists this clonotype with a few counts. This rearrangement joins TRBV7-2 to TRBJ2-3; TRBD2 matches 10 bases. The germline V gene encodes CDR1 SGHTA and CDR2 FQGNSA. The trim removed 7 bases at V and 4 bases at J, leaving 11 bases unmatched. The CDR3 is 16 amino acids. This chain's CDR3 is CASNRRAGGLSDTQYF. In DNA, the CDR3 is TGTGCCAGCAACCGGAGAGCGGGGGGGCTCTCAGATACGCAGTATTTT.

This chain connects TRBV18 to TRBJ2-3; D is perhaps TRBD1 (7 bases). Trimming left V 4 bases short and J 2 bases short, with 19 bases between. Germline V gene data show CDR1 as KGHSH and CDR2 as LQKENI. CDR3 length: 17 residues. The CDR3 DNA reads TGTGCCAGCTCACAACTAGCCGGGACAGAGATCACAGATACGCAGTATTTT. It is translated as CASSQLAGTEITDTQYF.

DNA for the CDR3: TGTGCCAGCAGCCAAGCGCGACTAGCGGGAGGTCTGGGGGCCAACGTCCTGACTTTC. It translates to CASSQARLAGGLGANVLTF. The chain recombines TRBV14 with TRBJ2-6, with 13 bases matching TRBD2. CDR1 and CDR2 from the germline V gene are SGHDN and FVKESK. V shed 1 base and J 4 bases; nucleotides not matched to a gene: 7. The CDR3 spans 19 residues.

This clonotype was seen a few times. V is TRBV3-1 and J is TRBJ2-1; D ambiguous. CDR1 and CDR2 from the germline V gene are LGHDT and YNNKEL (reference sequence). V was clipped by 1 base and J by 5 bases, with 12 bases between them. CDR3 length: 15 amino acids. CDR3 sequence: CASSQVVSSHNEQFF. The CDR3 coding sequence is TGTGCCAGCAGCCAAGTGGTATCGTCCCACAATGAGCAGTTCTTC.

This clonotype has ten or more counts. Here the CDR3 reads CASSNGLRESTDTQYF. In DNA form, the CDR3 reads TGTGCCAGCTCTAACGGACTAAGGGAGAGCACAGATACGCAGTATTTT. The chain joins TRBV6-1 to TRBJ2-3; weak D call: TRBD2 (6 bases). The V and J ends lost 8 bases and 0 bases respectively, with 18 bases between them. This CDR3 comprises 16 residues. Germline values: CDR1 MNHNS, CDR2 SASEGT.

The table lists this clonotype with a few counts. The V call is TRBV6-5, the J call TRBJ2-1; D is unresolved. This CDR3 has 15 amino acids. CDR1 MNHEY and CDR2 SVGAGI come from the germline V gene. Trimming removed 0 bases at V and 10 bases at J, with 16 bases between. DNA of the CDR3: TGTGCCAGCAGTTACTCGTTTGTTTCCCCTCTAGAGCAGTTCTTC. This codes for CASSYSFVSPLEQFF.

The V and J genes are TRBV10-3 and TRBJ2-2, with 9 positions matching TRBD2. CDR3 size: 17 residues. Trimming removed 6 bases from V and 2 bases from J; junction bases left unmatched: 10. Germline lookup yields CDR1 ENHRY and CDR2 SYGVKD. DNA for the CDR3: TGTGCCATCAGGGGGACCCTAGCGGGACAAAACACCGGGGAGCTGTTTTTT. Amino acid sequence: CAIRGTLAGQNTGELFF.

This clonotype occurred many times. The chain couples TRBV12-3 or TRBV12-4 to TRBJ2-1; D possibly corresponds to TRBD1 (6 bases). The CDR3 is 13 residues long. V was clipped by 6 bases and J by 9 bases, with 15 bases between them. For the CDR3, the DNA is TGTGCCAGCAGCATACAGGGAAAGGGTGAGCAGTTCTTC. This gives the protein CASSIQGKGEQFF.

This chain connects TRBV11-3 to TRBJ2-1, with D possibly being TRBD2 (5 bases). V lost 1 base, J lost 2 bases, and 9 bases lay in between. This CDR3 comprises 15 residues. In germline, CDR1 is SGHNT, CDR2 YENEEA. CDR3 protein: CASSLGGFPYNEQFF. CDR3 nucleotides: TGTGCCAGCAGCTTAGGAGGGTTCCCCTACAATGAGCAGTTCTTC.

The chain joins TRBV6-1 to TRBJ2-3; 8 bases match TRBD2. The CDR3 consists of 12 residues. Germline CDR1 MNHNS, CDR2 SASEGT. J lost 12 bases, V lost 7 bases, and 9 bases had no gene match. CDR3 bases: TGTGCCAGCACCTTGACTAGCGAGGCACAGTATTTT. Translation gives CASTLTSEAQYF.

Ten or more counts support this clonotype. The rearrangement uses TRBV6-1 and TRBJ2-2; the D is unclear. CDR3 size: 15 residues. CDR1 is MNHNS and CDR2 is SASEGT in the germline V gene. V lost 0 bases and J 1 base, leaving 6 bases between the germline ends. The CDR3 region has the DNA TGTGCCAGCAGTGAAGCCGACGGGAACACCGGGGAGCTGTTTTTT. It is translated as CASSEADGNTGELFF.

This clonotype came up a few times. This chain links TRBV20-1 with TRBJ2-3; the match to TRBD2 covers 7 bases. This CDR3 spans 17 amino acids. The ends lost 0 bases at V and 0 bases at J; junction bases unmatched: 9. Germline V CDR1 and CDR2: DFQATT, SNEGSKA (reference sequence). Written as DNA, the CDR3 is TGCAGTGCTAGAGATTTCAGCGGGAAACATAGCACAGATACGCAGTATTTT. It specifies CSARDFSGKHSTDTQYF.

This chain uses TRBV15 with TRBJ1-2; no definite D call. CDR1 is LNHNV and CDR2 is YYDKDF in the germline V gene (reference sequence). The length of the CDR3 is 13 residues. The V gene lost 1 base and the J gene lost 4 bases, with 7 bases spanning the gap. CDR3 bases: TGTGCCACCAGCAGAGGGGGATCCTATGGCTACACCTTC. It codes for CATSRGGSYGYTF.

This clonotype has ten or more counts. The rearrangement joins TRBV7-8 to TRBJ2-2, with a tentative D call TRBD2 (6 bases). Trimming removed 2 bases from V and 0 bases from J, with 10 bases in between. This CDR3 comprises 16 residues. Germline CDR1 SGHVS, CDR2 FQNEAQ. The CDR3 DNA follows: TGTGCCAGCAGCTTACTTACGGGGGCGAACACCGGGGAGCTGTTTTTT. This sequence encodes CASSLLTGANTGELFF.

This clonotype was seen repeatedly, ten times or more. The V gene is TRBV11-2, the J gene TRBJ2-2, with D hard to call. The length of the CDR3 is 17 residues. Germline lookup yields CDR1 SGHAT and CDR2 FQNNGV. V was shortened by 1 base and J by 4 bases, with 16 bases between the two germline ends. As DNA, the CDR3 is TGTGCCAGCAGCTTAGTGGCAGGATTACTTCCCACCGGGGAGCTGTTTTTT. It translates to CASSLVAGLLPTGELFF.

In its sample, this clonotype was seen a few times. The V and J genes are TRBV10-3 and TRBJ2-7, with 7 bases aligning to TRBD1. Germline V gives CDR1 ENHRY, CDR2 SYGVKD. There are 13 residues in the CDR3. The J segment lost 5 bases and the V segment lost 7 bases, leaving 8 bases of the junction unmatched. DNA for the CDR3: TGTGCCATCATGGAACAGGGGACACACGAGCAGTACTTC. It encodes CAIMEQGTHEQYF.

This clonotype occurred many times. The junction and the germline gene differ at one end; a read error may be behind it. The V gene is TRBV20-1, the J gene TRBJ1-6, with D unresolved. Germline values: CDR1 DFQATT, CDR2 SNEGSKA (reference sequence). CDR3 length: 15 amino acids. CDR3 sequence (DNA): TGCAGTGCAAGAGGGATGGTGACTTTTAATTCACCCCTCCACTTT. Encoded protein: CSARGMVTFNSPLHF.

This clonotype was counted only a few times. V usage is TRBV20-1 and J usage is TRBJ2-5; D perhaps matches TRBD2 (6 bases). V dropped 0 bases and J dropped 7 bases, with 15 bases sitting between them. Germline V gives CDR1 DFQATT, CDR2 SNEGSKA (reference sequence). The CDR3 length is 14 residues. CDR3 sequence reads: CSAREGLGQGTQYF. DNA for the CDR3: TGCAGTGCTAGAGAGGGACTCGGGCAGGGGACCCAGTACTTC.

This clonotype was observed a few times. The chain has TRBV9 and TRBJ1-2; D uncertain. The CDR3 runs 12 residues. With 5 bases removed from V and 5 bases from J, the gap between germline ends came to 10 bases. Germline V gene lookup returns CDR1 SGDLS and CDR2 YYNGEE. The CDR3 DNA reads TGTGCCAGCAGTGGCAGGACGTATGGCTACACCTTC. Translated: CASSGRTYGYTF.

This clonotype was counted ten times or more. The V and J genes are TRBV20-1 and TRBJ2-2, with 8 bases lining up with TRBD2. Germline V CDR1 and CDR2: DFQATT, SNEGSKA (reference sequence). The CDR3 has 16 amino acids. J lost 3 bases, V lost 0 bases, and 6 bases had no gene match. The CDR3 nucleotides read TGCAGTGCTAGAGATCCTACTAGCGGTGACACCGGGGAGCTGTTTTTT. Its protein is CSARDPTSGDTGELFF.

This clonotype was observed many times. DNA of the CDR3: TGTGCCACCAGTGAAACGAAGGCCACGTGGGGCACAGATACGCAGTATTTT. It is translated as CATSETKATWGTDTQYF. The chain recombines TRBV24-1 with TRBJ2-3; D ambiguous. The V end lost 4 bases, the J end lost 1 base, and 17 bases lay between the germline ends. Germline-derived CDR1 and CDR2 are KGHDR and SFDVKD. The CDR3 runs 17 residues.

This clonotype showed up just a few times. In DNA, the CDR3 is TGCAGTGCTCCAAAACGATTTAGCGGGGGCACAGATACGCAGTATTTT. Translating it yields CSAPKRFSGGTDTQYF. This chain links TRBV20-1 with TRBJ2-3; TRBD2 agrees at 8 bases. Germline loops: CDR1 DFQATT, CDR2 SNEGSKA (reference sequence). Unmatched junction bases numbered 11, after V lost 5 bases and J lost 1 base. The CDR3 loop spans 16 amino acids.